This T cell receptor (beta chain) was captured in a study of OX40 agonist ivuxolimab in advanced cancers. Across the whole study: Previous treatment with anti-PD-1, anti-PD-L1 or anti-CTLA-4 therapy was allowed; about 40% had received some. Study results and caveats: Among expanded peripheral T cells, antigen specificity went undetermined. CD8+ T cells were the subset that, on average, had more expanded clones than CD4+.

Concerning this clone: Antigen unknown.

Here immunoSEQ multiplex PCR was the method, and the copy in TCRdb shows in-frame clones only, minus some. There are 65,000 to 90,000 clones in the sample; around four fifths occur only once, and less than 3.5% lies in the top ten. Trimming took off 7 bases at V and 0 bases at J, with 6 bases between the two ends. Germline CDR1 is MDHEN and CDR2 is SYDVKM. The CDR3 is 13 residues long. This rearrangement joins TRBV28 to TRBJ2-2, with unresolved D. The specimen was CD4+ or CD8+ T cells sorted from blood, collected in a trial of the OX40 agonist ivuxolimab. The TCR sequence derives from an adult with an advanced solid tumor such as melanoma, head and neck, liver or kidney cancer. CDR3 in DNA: TGTGCCAGCATAGAACCGAACACCGGGGAGCTGTTTTTT. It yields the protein CASIEPNTGELFF.